The 7 T cell receptor beta chains below were found in one sample sequenced in a study of CD8+CD57+ T cells in acquired aplastic anemia. Genomic DNA, serving as template, underwent TCR beta VDJ and CDR3 profiling. TCRdb analysed the reads with MiXCR anew, one entry per CDR3 protein. Altogether roughly 180,000 distinct CDR3 sequences are present, 63% being singletons, with the ten largest covering under 45%. Before being chosen for sequencing, patients had shown CD8+CD57+ cell expansion by flow cytometry. Sequencing was performed on sorted CD4+, CD8+, or CD8+CD57+ T cells (not recorded which) from PBMCs. The receptors here all came from a human donor with aplastic anemia.

The chain employs TRBV24-1 and TRBJ2-3, with D perhaps matching TRBD1 (6 bases). Germline CDR1 reads KGHDR; CDR2 reads SFDVKD. The CDR3 is 16 residues long. The V and J ends lost 2 bases and 0 bases respectively, with 11 bases between them. In DNA form, the CDR3 reads TGTGCCACCAGTGATTCTCCAGGGGTTAGCACAGATACGCAGTATTTT. Its translation: CATSDSPGVSTDTQYF.

This clonotype showed up many times. The V and J genes are TRBV20-1 and TRBJ1-3; D is uncertain. Trimming removed 5 bases at V and 0 bases at J, with 14 bases between. This CDR3 contains 15 residues. CDR1 and CDR2 (germline): DFQATT, SNEGSKA (reference sequence). The CDR3 reads CSAEDRMYSGNTIYF. DNA for the CDR3: TGCAGTGCTGAGGACCGAATGTACTCTGGAAACACCATATATTTT.

This chain connects TRBV10-1 to TRBJ2-7; 9 nucleotides align to TRBD1. Germline CDR1 is WNHNN and CDR2 is SYGVQD (reference sequence). The CDR3 spans 15 residues. V shed 8 bases and J 1 base; nucleotides not matched to a gene: 9. CDR3 nucleotide sequence: TGCGCCAGCGGCCTTCCAGGACAGGGGTCCTACGAGCAGTACTTC. It specifies CASGLPGQGSYEQYF.

This clonotype was observed a handful of times. The chain is built from TRBV29-1 and TRBJ1-2, with D uncertain. V dropped 3 bases and J dropped 3 bases, with 11 bases sitting between them. From germline, CDR1 is SQVTM and CDR2 ANQGSEA. This CDR3 is 13 amino acids long. CDR3 coding DNA: TGCAGCGTTGACGCGGGAGTCGACTATGGCTACACCTTC. Its protein is CSVDAGVDYGYTF.

This clonotype was counted a single time. V gene TRBV24-1 combines with J gene TRBJ2-5, with 11 bases that match TRBD1. Per the germline V gene, CDR1 is KGHDR and CDR2 is SFDVKD. The CDR3 sequence is 16 residues long. Germline trimming cut 0 bases from V and 4 bases from J; bases unmatched to any gene: 3. The chain's CDR3 is CATSDLGQGARETQYF. CDR3 sequence (DNA): TGTGCCACCAGTGATTTGGGACAGGGGGCGAGAGAGACCCAGTACTTC.

There are many counts of this clonotype. The genes are TRBV24-1 and TRBJ1-2; tentatively, D is TRBD1 (6 bases). The V end was cut by 4 bases, the J end by 6 bases, with 17 bases between. The CDR3 has 15 residues. The germline V gene encodes CDR1 KGHDR and CDR2 SFDVKD. The CDR3 region has the DNA TGTGCCACCAGTGACCCTCGGGGGGCGCCGAATGGCTACACCTTC. Amino acid sequence: CATSDPRGAPNGYTF.

In regard to this clonotype: Relative to the germline gene, one junction end is altered; a read error may explain this. The chain employs TRBV7-7 and TRBJ2-5; a possible D gene is TRBD2 (6 bases). Per the germline V gene, CDR1 is SSHAT and CDR2 is FNYEAQ (reference sequence). The CDR3 covers 16 residues. Here the CDR3 reads CASSLGGTGARETQYF. The DNA for the CDR3 is TGTGCTAGCAGCTTAGGAGGGACTGGGGCCCGGGAGACCCAGTACTTC.